Listed below are T cell receptor beta chains from one sample, sequenced in a study of chemoradiotherapy in HPV16-positive cancers. This table comes from immunoSEQ multiplex PCR, and its TCRdb copy is limited to in-frame clones, with some not included. The sample records about 15,000 clones, around 74% being singletons. This material was obtained from a patient who underwent chemoradiotherapy. Every receptor here comes from a human donor with HPV-associated anogenital cancer. Each CDR3 is given with its conserved first and last residue. Each record gives: V gene, J gene, clone size, D gene, CDR3 DNA, CDR3 protein. D genes are given only for firm matches. Rows give clone size only sometimes, using once, few, many, or a class for an expanded clone.

v_gene: TRBV7-9
j_gene: TRBJ2-3
abundance: -
d_gene: TRBD2
CDR3nt: TGTGCCAGCAGCTTGGCTAGCGGAAATACGCAGTATTTT
CDR3aa: CASSLASGNTQYF

v_gene: TRBV10-3
j_gene: TRBJ2-6
abundance: -
d_gene: -
CDR3nt: TGTGCCATCAGTGAGCAAGGGTCTGGGGCCAACGTCCTGACTTTC
CDR3aa: CAISEQGSGANVLTF

v_gene: TRBV2
j_gene: TRBJ1-1
abundance: -
d_gene: -
CDR3nt: TGTGCCAGCAGTCTTGGCACAGGTGGGACTTTCTTT
CDR3aa: CASSLGTGGTFF

v_gene: TRBV10-3
j_gene: TRBJ2-1
abundance: -
d_gene: TRBD2
CDR3nt: TGTGCCATCTCCGGGACTAGCGGTTACAATGAGCAGTTCTTC
CDR3aa: CAISGTSGYNEQFF

v_gene: TRBV30
j_gene: TRBJ2-7
abundance: once
d_gene: -
CDR3nt: TGTGCTGCCGAAAGGAGCGCGTCCTACGAGCAGTACTTC
CDR3aa: CAAERSASYEQYF

v_gene: TRBV7-6
j_gene: TRBJ2-2
abundance: -
d_gene: TRBD2
CDR3nt: TGTGCCAGCAGCTTAGTCCCGGGAGGCCCCAACACCGGGGAGCTGTTTTTT
CDR3aa: CASSLVPGGPNTGELFF

v_gene: TRBV4-2
j_gene: TRBJ2-7
abundance: few
d_gene: -
CDR3nt: TGTGCCAGCAGCCAAGGGTCAGGGCAGGTCGAGCAGTACTTC
CDR3aa: CASSQGSGQVEQYF

v_gene: TRBV30
j_gene: TRBJ2-5
abundance: -
d_gene: -
CDR3nt: TGTGCCTGGAGTTGGGACGGAGAGACCCAGTACTTC
CDR3aa: CAWSWDGETQYF

v_gene: TRBV18
j_gene: TRBJ1-4
abundance: -
d_gene: -
CDR3nt: TGTGCCAGCTCACCACCAAGCACTAATGAAAAACTGTTTTTT
CDR3aa: CASSPPSTNEKLFF

v_gene: TRBV6-6
j_gene: TRBJ1-5
abundance: -
d_gene: -
CDR3nt: TGTGCCAGCGGATCGTGGGGGGCACAGGGAAATCAGCCCCAGCATTTT
CDR3aa: CASGSWGAQGNQPQHF

v_gene: TRBV21-1
j_gene: TRBJ2-7
abundance: -
d_gene: -
CDR3nt: TGTGCCAGCAGCCATACTAGCGGGAGCTCCTACGAGCAGTACTTC
CDR3aa: CASSHTSGSSYEQYF

v_gene: TRBV29-1
j_gene: TRBJ2-2
abundance: few
d_gene: -
CDR3nt: TGCAGCGTTGTGGGTTCCACCGGGGAGCTGTTTTTT
CDR3aa: CSVVGSTGELFF

v_gene: TRBV13
j_gene: TRBJ2-7
abundance: -
d_gene: -
CDR3nt: TGTGCCAGCAGCTTAGAGGCCGGGGACATAGGCGAGCAGTACTTC
CDR3aa: CASSLEAGDIGEQYF

v_gene: TRBV7-9
j_gene: TRBJ2-1
abundance: -
d_gene: -
CDR3nt: TGTGCCAGCAGAAAGGAAAATGAGCAGTTCTTC
CDR3aa: CASRKENEQFF

v_gene: TRBV6-5
j_gene: TRBJ2-7
abundance: -
d_gene: -
CDR3nt: TGTGCCAGCAGTTACTCCTCTGCAGATCCCTACGAGCAGTACTTC
CDR3aa: CASSYSSADPYEQYF

v_gene: TRBV2
j_gene: TRBJ1-1
abundance: few
d_gene: -
CDR3nt: TGTGCCAGCATTGTACAGAACACTGAAGCTTTCTTT
CDR3aa: CASIVQNTEAFF

v_gene: TRBV19
j_gene: TRBJ1-4
abundance: few
d_gene: TRBD1
CDR3nt: TGTGCCAGTAGAGACCGGACAGGGGACGAAAAACTGTTTTTT
CDR3aa: CASRDRTGDEKLFF

v_gene: TRBV7-9
j_gene: TRBJ1-5
abundance: -
d_gene: -
CDR3nt: TGTGCCAGCAGCCGGGCCAGGGAGCATCAGCCCCAGCATTTT
CDR3aa: CASSRAREHQPQHF

v_gene: TRBV6-4
j_gene: TRBJ2-7
abundance: -
d_gene: -
CDR3nt: TGTGCCAGCAGTGGAGGCCAGGGACTTCTCTTGGGGGAGCAGTACTTC
CDR3aa: CASSGGQGLLLGEQYF

v_gene: TRBV7-9
j_gene: TRBJ2-2
abundance: -
d_gene: -
CDR3nt: TGTGCCAGCAGCTCGGCCCGTGAGGGGGAGCCCACCGGGGAGCTGTTTTTT
CDR3aa: CASSSAREGEPTGELFF

v_gene: TRBV11-2
j_gene: TRBJ2-1
abundance: -
d_gene: TRBD1
CDR3nt: TGTGCCAGCAAAACAGGGGGCTCGAATGAGCAGTTCTTC
CDR3aa: CASKTGGSNEQFF

v_gene: TRBV30
j_gene: TRBJ1-2
abundance: -
d_gene: -
CDR3nt: TGTGCCTGGAGTGGGGGAATTTCATCTAACTATGGCTACACCTTC
CDR3aa: CAWSGGISSNYGYTF

v_gene: TRBV7-3
j_gene: TRBJ2-3
abundance: -
d_gene: -
CDR3nt: TGTGCCAGCAGCCTTCCCACAGATACGCAGTATTTT
CDR3aa: CASSLPTDTQYF

v_gene: TRBV6-4
j_gene: TRBJ2-2
abundance: -
d_gene: -
CDR3nt: TGTGCCAGCAGTGACTCCGCAGACACCGGGGAGCTGTTTTTT
CDR3aa: CASSDSADTGELFF

v_gene: TRBV11-3
j_gene: TRBJ2-7
abundance: once
d_gene: TRBD2
CDR3nt: TGTGCCAGCAGCGTTACTAGCGGGAGGACCTACGAGCAGTACTTC
CDR3aa: CASSVTSGRTYEQYF

v_gene: TRBV10-3
j_gene: TRBJ2-7
abundance: -
d_gene: TRBD1
CDR3nt: TGTGCCATCAGTGAGGGGGACAGGGGCTACGAGCAGTACTTC
CDR3aa: CAISEGDRGYEQYF

v_gene: TRBV7-8
j_gene: TRBJ2-1
abundance: -
d_gene: -
CDR3nt: TGTGCCAGCAACCCCTCGCGGTTTTACAATGAGCAGTTCTTC
CDR3aa: CASNPSRFYNEQFF

v_gene: TRBV28
j_gene: TRBJ1-5
abundance: -
d_gene: -
CDR3nt: TGTGCCAGCAGTTTATTCTCCGGGGGGTTCCCCCAGCCCCAGCATTTT
CDR3aa: CASSLFSGGFPQPQHF

v_gene: TRBV5-4
j_gene: TRBJ2-7
abundance: -
d_gene: TRBD2
CDR3nt: TGTGCCAGCACCCCTGTCGGGGGGAGCGAGCAGTACTTC
CDR3aa: CASTPVGGSEQYF

v_gene: TRBV4-1
j_gene: TRBJ1-3
abundance: -
d_gene: -
CDR3nt: TGCGCCAGCAGCCAATTTACGGGGGGACTATCTGGAAACACCATATATTTT
CDR3aa: CASSQFTGGLSGNTIYF

v_gene: TRBV18
j_gene: TRBJ1-2
abundance: few
d_gene: -
CDR3nt: TGTGCCAGCTCACCGACAGGCGCCGGGGACTATGGCTACACCTTC
CDR3aa: CASSPTGAGDYGYTF

v_gene: TRBV19
j_gene: TRBJ2-3
abundance: -
d_gene: -
CDR3nt: TGTGCCAGTAGCGGTGGGGCCGGCACAGATACGCAGTATTTT
CDR3aa: CASSGGAGTDTQYF

v_gene: TRBV4-1
j_gene: TRBJ2-7
abundance: -
d_gene: TRBD1
CDR3nt: TGCGCCAGCAGCTACTTGACAGGGGCCTACGAGCAGTACTTC
CDR3aa: CASSYLTGAYEQYF

v_gene: TRBV5-4
j_gene: TRBJ2-3
abundance: -
d_gene: TRBD2
CDR3nt: TGTGCCAGCAGCAAGACTAGCTTGGGGACAGATACGCAGTATTTT
CDR3aa: CASSKTSLGTDTQYF

v_gene: TRBV18
j_gene: TRBJ2-2
abundance: once
d_gene: -
CDR3nt: TGTGCCAGCTCACCGCAAAGACAGAACACCGGGGAGCTGTTTTTT
CDR3aa: CASSPQRQNTGELFF

v_gene: TRBV11-2
j_gene: TRBJ2-7
abundance: -
d_gene: -
CDR3nt: TGTGCCAGCAGCCCAGGGGGGACCTACGAGCAGTACTTC
CDR3aa: CASSPGGTYEQYF

v_gene: TRBV5-3
j_gene: TRBJ1-1
abundance: -
d_gene: -
CDR3nt: TGTGCCAGAAGCTTGAGTTATACAGGAGCCATGAACACTGAAGCTTTCTTT
CDR3aa: CARSLSYTGAMNTEAFF

v_gene: TRBV7-7
j_gene: TRBJ2-1
abundance: once
d_gene: -
CDR3nt: TGTGCTAGCAGCCTAAGCAGGGGACCCTCCTACAATGAGCAGTTCTTC
CDR3aa: CASSLSRGPSYNEQFF

v_gene: TRBV5-5
j_gene: TRBJ2-3
abundance: once
d_gene: -
CDR3nt: TGTGCCAGCAGCTTGGAACATAAGAGGACAGATACGCAGTATTTT
CDR3aa: CASSLEHKRTDTQYF

v_gene: TRBV5-4
j_gene: TRBJ1-5
abundance: -
d_gene: -
CDR3nt: TGTGCCAGCAGCTTGTGCCTTAGTAGCAATCAGCCCCAGCATTTT
CDR3aa: CASSLCLSSNQPQHF

v_gene: TRBV2
j_gene: TRBJ2-3
abundance: -
d_gene: TRBD2
CDR3nt: TGTGCCAGCAGTGAGAGGGTAGCGGGCGGCACAGATACGCAGTATTTT
CDR3aa: CASSERVAGGTDTQYF

v_gene: TRBV29-1
j_gene: TRBJ1-2
abundance: -
d_gene: -
CDR3nt: TGCAGCGTGGAGGGCTACACCTTC
CDR3aa: CSVEGYTF

v_gene: TRBV7-3
j_gene: TRBJ2-3
abundance: -
d_gene: -
CDR3nt: TGTGCCAGCAGCTCCTCTGGCGGGAGCACAGATACGCAGTATTTT
CDR3aa: CASSSSGGSTDTQYF

v_gene: TRBV5-1
j_gene: TRBJ2-3
abundance: -
d_gene: TRBD2
CDR3nt: TGCGCCAGCAGCTGGAGCGGGAGGTTTGGAGATACGCAGTATTTT
CDR3aa: CASSWSGRFGDTQYF

v_gene: TRBV25-1
j_gene: TRBJ1-1
abundance: -
d_gene: -
CDR3nt: TGTGCCAGCAGTGAATATATCAGCAACACTGAAGCTTTCTTT
CDR3aa: CASSEYISNTEAFF

v_gene: TRBV27
j_gene: TRBJ2-7
abundance: -
d_gene: TRBD2
CDR3nt: TGTGCCAGCAAGGTCTCCAGCGGGAACTCCTACGAGCAGTACTTC
CDR3aa: CASKVSSGNSYEQYF

v_gene: TRBV6-5
j_gene: TRBJ1-1
abundance: -
d_gene: -
CDR3nt: TGTGCCAGCAGTTACTCGAGACGGCCTGCGGAAGCTTTCTTT
CDR3aa: CASSYSRRPAEAFF

v_gene: TRBV7-9
j_gene: TRBJ2-5
abundance: -
d_gene: -
CDR3nt: TGTGCCAGCAAGCGTGAGACCCCGGGGGAGACCCAGTACTTC
CDR3aa: CASKRETPGETQYF

v_gene: TRBV18
j_gene: TRBJ1-1
abundance: -
d_gene: -
CDR3nt: TGTGCCAGCTCTCCGGCCCCGAGGGGCACTGAAGCTTTCTTT
CDR3aa: CASSPAPRGTEAFF

v_gene: TRBV7-9
j_gene: TRBJ1-4
abundance: few
d_gene: -
CDR3nt: TGTGCCAGCAGCTTAGATTCGACGGGAAAACTGTTTTTT
CDR3aa: CASSLDSTGKLFF

v_gene: TRBV19
j_gene: TRBJ1-2
abundance: few
d_gene: -
CDR3nt: TGTGCCAGTAAAGACCCGGGCTATGGCTACACCTTC
CDR3aa: CASKDPGYGYTF

v_gene: TRBV15
j_gene: TRBJ2-1
abundance: -
d_gene: -
CDR3nt: TGTGCCACCAGCAGAGATTACGGGACCCACAATGAGCAGTTCTTC
CDR3aa: CATSRDYGTHNEQFF

v_gene: TRBV2
j_gene: TRBJ1-4
abundance: -
d_gene: -
CDR3nt: TGTGCCAGCAGTGACAGGGGAGCAACTAATGAAAAACTGTTTTTT
CDR3aa: CASSDRGATNEKLFF

v_gene: TRBV6-1
j_gene: TRBJ2-7
abundance: -
d_gene: -
CDR3nt: TGTGCCAGCAGACGGGACACACACGAGCAGTACTTC
CDR3aa: CASRRDTHEQYF

v_gene: TRBV5-1
j_gene: TRBJ2-3
abundance: -
d_gene: -
CDR3nt: TGCGCCAGCGGGGGGGGCGGGATCGCAGATACGCAGTATTTT
CDR3aa: CASGGGGIADTQYF

v_gene: TRBV20-1
j_gene: TRBJ2-5
abundance: -
d_gene: -
CDR3nt: TGCAGTGCTATGGTCGGGGAGACCCAGTACTTC
CDR3aa: CSAMVGETQYF

v_gene: TRBV7-9
j_gene: TRBJ2-5
abundance: once
d_gene: TRBD1
CDR3nt: TGTGCCAGCAGCTTAATAGGGACAGGCCAAGAGACCCAGTACTTC
CDR3aa: CASSLIGTGQETQYF